The T cell receptor (beta chain) under discussion was sequenced for a study of T cell changes during pregnancy in multiple sclerosis. The CDR3 is 14 residues long. Germline V gene lookup returns CDR1 SGHAT and CDR2 FQDESV (reference sequence). V lost 4 bases to trimming and J lost 4 bases, with 13 bases between them. The data were produced by immunoSEQ multiplex PCR, yet TCRdb's version contains in-frame clones alone and is incomplete. The profile shows roughly 61,000 clones, about 87% of them singletons. The origin of this receptor is a female donor in good health, enrolled as a control in a pregnancy study. The sequenced sample was peripheral blood, obtained in the first trimester of pregnancy. This rearrangement joins TRBV11-1 to TRBJ1-1; possibly TRBD1 for D (6 bases). The CDR3 here is CASSSTRGSTEAFF. In DNA form, the CDR3 reads TGTGCCAGCAGCTCAACCAGGGGAAGCACTGAAGCTTTCTTT.